Listed here are 6 T cell receptor beta chains from one sample, sequenced in a study of T-cell reconstitution after alpha-beta-depleted transplantation in children. TCRbeta library construction was performed incorporating unique molecular identifiers. TCRdb analysed the PCR reads with MiXCR anew, one entry per CDR3 protein. The sample lists 170,000 or so distinct CDR3 sequences, over 5.5% seen once, with about 2.9% in the top ten. The sequencing used PBMCs from the stem cell graft donor, collected from the stem cell graft. Every receptor here comes from a human donor who donated a stem cell graft to a child with Wiskott-Aldrich syndrome.

There are many counts of this clonotype. This rearrangement joins TRBV20-1 to TRBJ1-1; tentatively, D is TRBD1 (5 bases). Per germline, CDR1 DFQATT and CDR2 SNEGSKA (reference sequence). The CDR3 totals 13 residues. Trimming left V 6 bases short and J 5 bases short, with 16 bases between. DNA for the CDR3: TGCAGTGCCCCGGGTAGGGGAGGTACTGAAGCTTTCTTT. It codes for CSAPGRGGTEAFF.

There are many counts of this clonotype. The genes are TRBV27 and TRBJ2-7, with TRBD1 matching 8 bases. The J segment lost 4 bases and the V segment lost 5 bases, leaving 10 bases of the junction unmatched. CDR1 is MNHEY and CDR2 is SMNVEV in the germline V gene (reference sequence). This CDR3 is 15 amino acids long. Here the CDR3 reads CASSPANRGSYEQYF. The CDR3 DNA is TGTGCCAGCAGTCCCGCAAACAGGGGGTCGTACGAGCAGTACTTC.

This clonotype was detected ten times or more. This chain joins TRBV15 and TRBJ2-1; 10 bases line up with TRBD2. V was clipped by 5 bases and J by 8 bases; unmatched bases: 3. CDR3 size: 13 residues. The V gene's germline CDR1 is LNHNV and CDR2 YYDKDF (reference sequence). CDR3 sequence reads: CATSSSGRYEQFF. The CDR3 DNA sequence: TGTGCCACCAGCTCTAGCGGGAGATATGAGCAGTTCTTC.

This clonotype was seen a handful of times. The chain combines TRBV27 with TRBJ2-7; D unclear. Germline-derived CDR1 and CDR2 are MNHEY and SMNVEV (reference sequence). With 0 bases removed from V and 3 bases from J, the gap between germline ends came to 12 bases. The CDR3 contains 15 residues. The CDR3 DNA is TGTGCCAGCAGTTTATCTCCCGACGGACGCTACGAGCAGTACTTC. As protein: CASSLSPDGRYEQYF.

This clonotype was found many times. The J gene is TRBJ2-2, the V gene TRBV15; the D gene is possibly TRBD1 (6 bases). Germline V gives CDR1 LNHNV, CDR2 YYDKDF (reference sequence). Trimming pared 2 bases from V and 7 bases from J, leaving 14 bases between. This CDR3 has 15 residues. For the CDR3, the DNA is TGTGCCACCAGCAGAAGGGGGAGAGCTCACGGGGAGCTGTTTTTT. Its translation: CATSRRGRAHGELFF.

In its sample, this clonotype was seen many times. The chain employs TRBV28 and TRBJ1-5; the D gene is possibly TRBD1 (5 bases). Germline V gives CDR1 MDHEN, CDR2 SYDVKM. The CDR3 contains 14 residues. V was shortened by 6 bases and J by 8 bases, with 17 bases between the two germline ends. The CDR3 loop reads CASRLPLGGEPQHF. In nucleotides, the CDR3 is TGTGCCAGCAGACTCCCACTTGGGGGTGAGCCCCAGCATTTT.